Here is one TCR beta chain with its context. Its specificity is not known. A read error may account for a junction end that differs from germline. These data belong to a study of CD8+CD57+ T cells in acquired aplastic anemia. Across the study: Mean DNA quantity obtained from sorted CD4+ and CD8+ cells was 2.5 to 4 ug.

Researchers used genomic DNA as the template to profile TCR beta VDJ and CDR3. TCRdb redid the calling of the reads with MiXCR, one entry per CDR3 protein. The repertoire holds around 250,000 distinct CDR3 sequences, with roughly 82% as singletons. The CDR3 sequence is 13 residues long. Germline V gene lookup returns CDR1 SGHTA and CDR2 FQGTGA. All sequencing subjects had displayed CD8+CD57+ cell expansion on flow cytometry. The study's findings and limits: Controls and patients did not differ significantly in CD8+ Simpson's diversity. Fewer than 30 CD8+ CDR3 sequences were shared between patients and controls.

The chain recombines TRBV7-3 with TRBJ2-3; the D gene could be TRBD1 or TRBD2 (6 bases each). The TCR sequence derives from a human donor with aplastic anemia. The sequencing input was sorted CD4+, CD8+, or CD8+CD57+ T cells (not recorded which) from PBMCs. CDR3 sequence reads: CASRDGGSATPYF. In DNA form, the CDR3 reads TGTGCCAGCAGGGACGGGGGCAGTGCTACGCCGTATTTT. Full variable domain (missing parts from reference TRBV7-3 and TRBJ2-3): GAGVSQTPSNKVTEKGKYVELRCDPISGHTALYWYRQSLGQGPEFLIYFQGTGAADDSGLPNDRFFAVRPEGSVSTLKIQRTERGDSAVYLCASRDGGSATPYFGPGTRLTVL.